This T cell receptor beta chain was found in a study of regulatory T cells in long-lasting Graves disease. At the level of the study: Persistent Graves' disease meant over 5 years of antithyroid drugs with positive TSH receptor antibodies.

General observations from the study: TRBV28, TRBJ1-2 and TRBJ2-5 were favored in persistent disease. Newly diagnosed Graves' patients exceeded persistent ones in TCR diversity.

There are many counts of this clonotype. The antigen is undetermined. Through Arm-PCR of CDR3 regions and iRepertoire HTBI primers, TCR beta libraries were built. Using its own MiXCR run on the multiplex PCR reads, TCRdb lists one record per CDR3 protein. The top ten clones hold 7% to 9% of a sample with about 470,000 distinct CDR3 sequences, approximately 21% of them seen once. The sample's time point: persistent/refractory GD, antithyroid drugs over 5 years with positive TRAb. PBMC-extracted RNA yielded the TCR library. Those enrolled as patients came out of an endocrinology department in Xi'an, China. Germline values: CDR1 SGHTA, CDR2 FQGNSA. Trimming stripped 3 bases from V and 2 bases from J, with 14 bases between. The CDR3 covers 16 residues.

The sequence derives from a female donor with Graves disease. This chain joins TRBV7-2 and TRBJ2-4; D is ambiguous. The sequencing here drew on peripheral blood mononuclear cells (PBMCs), taken when the disease was refractory, from a patient treated with antithyroid drugs. CDR3 sequence (DNA): TGTGCCAGCAGCTTGGGGTTTGCGATGACCAAAAACATTCAGTACTTC. Its translation is CASSLGFAMTKNIQYF.